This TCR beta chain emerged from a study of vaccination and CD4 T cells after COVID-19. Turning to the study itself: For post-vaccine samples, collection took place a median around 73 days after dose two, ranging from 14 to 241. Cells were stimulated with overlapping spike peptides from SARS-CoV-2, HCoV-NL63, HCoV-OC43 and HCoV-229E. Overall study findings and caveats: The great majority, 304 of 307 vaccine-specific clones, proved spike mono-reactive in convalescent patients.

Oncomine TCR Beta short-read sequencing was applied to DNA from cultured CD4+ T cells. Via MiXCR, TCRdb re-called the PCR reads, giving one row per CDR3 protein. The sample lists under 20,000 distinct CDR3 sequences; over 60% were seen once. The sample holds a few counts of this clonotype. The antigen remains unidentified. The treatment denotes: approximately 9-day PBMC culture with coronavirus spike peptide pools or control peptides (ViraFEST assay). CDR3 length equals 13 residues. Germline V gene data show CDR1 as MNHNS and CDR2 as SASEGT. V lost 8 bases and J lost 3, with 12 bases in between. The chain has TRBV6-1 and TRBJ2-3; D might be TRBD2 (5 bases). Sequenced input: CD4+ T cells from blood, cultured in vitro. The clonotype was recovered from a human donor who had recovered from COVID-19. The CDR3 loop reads CASLGPGTDTQYF. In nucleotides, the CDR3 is TGTGCCAGCCTCGGACCGGGGACAGATACGCAGTATTTT.